These 21 T cell receptor beta chains were sequenced from one sample in a study of CD8+ T cells in alopecia areata. The authors extracted RNA and reverse transcribed it into cDNA as the sequencing template. Produced via immunoSEQ multiplex PCR; TCRdb's table is partial and in-frame only. The sample holds 150,000 to 250,000 clones, 60% seen once. Treatment specified: oral pan-JAK inhibitor, 5-10 mg twice daily. The input for sequencing was CD4+ T cells sorted from blood, taken at week 4, from a patient treated with tofacitinib. The source of these receptors is a human donor with alopecia areata.

The chain combines TRBV5-1 with TRBJ1-1; D perhaps matches TRBD1 (6 bases). CDR1 and CDR2 from the germline V gene are SGHRS and YFSETQ. Trimming stripped 3 bases from V and 3 bases from J, with 15 bases between. This CDR3 has 15 amino acids. In nucleotides, the CDR3 is TGCGCCAGCAGCTACAACAGGGTCCCGGACACTGAAGCTTTCTTT. This codes for CASSYNRVPDTEAFF.

This chain links TRBV27 with TRBJ1-6; D is ambiguous. V was cut by 4 bases and J by 5 bases, with 3 bases left in between. The germline gives CDR1 MNHEY, CDR2 SMNVEV (reference sequence). The length of the CDR3 is 12 residues. The CDR3 spells CASSSHNSPLHF. The CDR3 coding sequence is TGTGCCAGCAGTTCCCATAATTCACCCCTCCACTTT.

This clone was seen only a few times. The chain employs TRBV29-1 and TRBJ2-1; the D is unclear. The CDR3 totals 10 residues. V was cut by 6 bases and J by 6 bases, with 6 bases left in between. CDR1 is SQVTM and CDR2 is ANQGSEA in the germline V gene. The CDR3 spells CSVASNEQFF. The CDR3 DNA follows: TGCAGCGTAGCCAGCAATGAGCAGTTCTTC.

The V gene is TRBV29-1, the J gene TRBJ2-2; no clear D. V lost 7 bases and J 5 bases, leaving 14 bases between the germline ends. The CDR3 totals 13 residues. Germline V lookup: CDR1 SQVTM, CDR2 ANQGSEA. CDR3 coding DNA: TGCAGCGACTCGACACGGATTACCGGGGAGCTGTTTTTT. Translation: CSDSTRITGELFF.

This clone occurred a few times. The chain joins TRBV28 to TRBJ1-5; TRBD1 matches 7 bases. Germline V CDR1 and CDR2: MDHEN, SYDVKM. V lost 5 bases, J lost 1 base, and 2 bases stayed unmatched. The CDR3 loop spans 14 amino acids. CDR3 in DNA: TGTGCCAGCAGTCAGACAGGGAGCAATCAGCCCCAGCATTTT. Protein: CASSQTGSNQPQHF.

The chain combines TRBV14 with TRBJ1-6; no reliable D call. The CDR3 consists of 13 residues. V dropped 4 bases and J dropped 9 bases, with 10 bases sitting between them. Germline loops: CDR1 SGHDN, CDR2 FVKESK. The CDR3 sequence: CASSPNHGSPLHF. In DNA form, the CDR3 reads TGTGCCAGCAGCCCGAATCACGGTTCACCCCTCCACTTT.

The chain recombines TRBV18 with TRBJ2-7; 7 bases align to TRBD2. Germline V gene data show CDR1 as KGHSH and CDR2 as LQKENI. The CDR3 spans 14 residues. V lost 0 bases, J lost 5 bases, and 4 bases stayed unmatched. CDR3 residues: CASSPPGGRDEQYF. The CDR3 region has the DNA TGTGCCAGCTCACCACCCGGGGGGAGGGACGAGCAGTACTTC.

V usage is TRBV30 and J usage is TRBJ1-2; a weak D match, TRBD1 (6 bases). The V gene lost 0 bases and the J gene lost 6 bases, with 11 bases spanning the gap. Germline CDR1 GTSNPN, CDR2 SVGIG (reference sequence). The CDR3 runs to 13 residues. The CDR3 reads CAWSVRGANGYTF. The CDR3 coding sequence is TGTGCCTGGAGTGTACGGGGGGCGAATGGCTACACCTTC.

Worth noting for this clone: Other nucleotide sequences from this sample produce the same CDR3. The chain uses TRBV28 and TRBJ1-2; D is undetermined. The CDR3 sequence is 12 residues long. V gave up 2 bases and J gave up 5 bases, with 6 bases separating them. Germline V gene lookup returns CDR1 MDHEN and CDR2 SYDVKM. CDR3 nucleotides: TGTGCCAGCAGTTTAACGGGTTATGGCTACACCTTC. Translation gives CASSLTGYGYTF.

This clone has a handful of counts. This sequence joins TRBV25-1 and TRBJ1-5; 7 bases match TRBD1. The V and J ends lost 5 bases and 10 bases, in that order; junction bases with no gene match: 5. CDR3 length equals 12 residues. The germline V gene has CDR1 MGHDK and CDR2 SYGVNS. The CDR3 nucleotides are TGTGCCAGCAGTAAGACAGGGTTCCCCCAGCATTTT. Encoded protein: CASSKTGFPQHF.

This clone was seen a few times. The chain uses TRBV18 and TRBJ2-6; 9 positions match TRBD1. With 6 bases clipped from V and 4 bases from J, the junction kept 4 bases outside the gene matches. The CDR3 contains 15 residues. CDR1 is KGHSH, CDR2 LQKENI, per germline. CDR3 loop: CASSPGTGGANVLTF. DNA of the CDR3: TGTGCCAGCTCCCCCGGGACAGGGGGGGCCAACGTCCTGACTTTC.

The chain couples TRBV29-1 to TRBJ1-2, with 9 bases lining up with TRBD1. The V gene's germline CDR1 is SQVTM and CDR2 ANQGSEA. The CDR3 has 18 amino acids. The V gene end was trimmed by 8 bases and the J gene end by 0 bases; junction bases not matched to a gene: 19. The CDR3 DNA reads as TGCAGCACCCACCAACACCTCGGACAGGGGCCAACTAACTATGGCTACACCTTC. Translation: CSTHQHLGQGPTNYGYTF.

V and J are TRBV5-4 and TRBJ2-1, with 7 bases identical to TRBD1. Germline values: CDR1 SGHNT, CDR2 YYREEE (reference sequence). V was pared by 3 bases and J by 4 bases, with 1 base of the junction left unmatched. The CDR3 spans 13 residues. CDR3 protein: CASSSTGYNEQFF. CDR3 in DNA: TGTGCCAGCAGCTCGACAGGGTACAATGAGCAGTTCTTC.

This clone was detected only a few times. At one boundary the junction diverges from the germline segment, which might be a read error. The same CDR3 arises from other DNA sequences in this sample as well. V is TRBV6-5 and J is TRBJ1-5; D ambiguous. The V gene's germline CDR1 is MNHEY and CDR2 SVGAGI. The CDR3 loop spans 14 amino acids. The CDR3 loop is CASSESGSNQPQHF. CDR3 DNA sequence: TGCGCCAGCAGTGAGTCGGGGAGCAATCAGCCCCAGCATTTT.

Of note for this clone: One end of the junction fails to match germline, which may point to a read error. Other DNA sequences of this sample code for an identical CDR3. CDR3 nucleotide sequence: TGCGCCACCAGCAGATTGTATTCTGGAAACACCATATATTTT. Its protein is CATSRLYSGNTIYF. The chain links TRBV15 to TRBJ1-3, with unresolved D. From germline, CDR1 is LNHNV and CDR2 YYDKDF (reference sequence). The CDR3 has 14 amino acids.

The chain links TRBV7-2 to TRBJ2-5; D is perhaps TRBD2 (5 bases). CDR1 SGHTA and CDR2 FQGNSA come from the germline V gene. The CDR3 is 16 amino acids. With 4 bases removed from V and 5 bases from J, the gap between germline ends came to 20 bases. DNA of the CDR3: TGTGCCAGCAGCTCCCTTCGGCCTTCCTCGGGGGAGACCCAGTACTTC. It is translated as CASSSLRPSSGETQYF.

This clone was detected a few times. The rearrangement links TRBV27 to TRBJ2-6; no clear D gene. In germline, CDR1 is MNHEY, CDR2 SMNVEV (reference sequence). V gave up 4 bases and J gave up 0 bases, with 7 bases separating them. The CDR3 is 15 amino acids. In DNA, the CDR3 is TGTGCCAGCAGTTCTTTAGGCTCTGGGGCCAACGTCCTGACTTTC. This translates into CASSSLGSGANVLTF.

The chain links TRBV30 to TRBJ2-5, with 10 bases lining up with TRBD1. Losses at the gene ends were 0 bases for V and 3 bases for J; bases not matched to a gene: 7. The CDR3 spans 16 residues. Germline CDR1 is GTSNPN and CDR2 is SVGIG (reference sequence). CDR3 protein: CAWSVLADRGEETQYF. In DNA form, the CDR3 reads TGTGCCTGGAGTGTACTTGCGGACAGGGGGGAAGAGACCCAGTACTTC. The full variable domain, rest sourced from reference TRBV30 and TRBJ2-5, is SQTIHQWPATLVQPVGSPLSLECTVEGTSNPNLYWYRQAAGRGLQLLFYSVGIGQISSEVPQNLSASRPQDRQFILSSKKLLLSDSGFYLCAWSVLADRGEETQYFGPGTRLLVL.

The gene calls are TRBV30 and TRBJ1-5; D ambiguous. V lost 0 bases, J lost 0 bases, and 6 bases lay in between. Germline V gene sequence: CDR1 GTSNPN, CDR2 SVGIG (reference sequence). This CDR3 comprises 14 residues. CDR3 amino acids: CAWSVMGSNQPQHF. The CDR3 DNA sequence: TGTGCCTGGAGTGTGATGGGTAGCAATCAGCCCCAGCATTTT.

The CDR3 DNA sequence: TGTGCCAGCACCCGACTAGCGGGGGCCTACGAGCAGTACTTC. As protein: CASTRLAGAYEQYF. The chain is built from TRBV6-5 and TRBJ2-7, with 12 bases lining up with TRBD2. Looked up from germline, CDR1 is MNHEY and CDR2 is SVGAGI. After removal of 7 bases from V and 2 bases from J, the junction contained 3 bases not matched to a gene. This CDR3 is built from 14 residues.

This chain joins TRBV29-1 and TRBJ2-5; maybe TRBD1 (5 bases). Between the trimmed V and J ends, which lost 5 bases and 2 bases, there was a span of 12 bases. CDR1 and CDR2 from the germline V gene are SQVTM and ANQGSEA. The CDR3 spans 13 residues. The chain's CDR3 is CSVSRVGQETQYF. CDR3 coding DNA: TGCAGCGTTTCCAGGGTCGGGCAAGAGACCCAGTACTTC.